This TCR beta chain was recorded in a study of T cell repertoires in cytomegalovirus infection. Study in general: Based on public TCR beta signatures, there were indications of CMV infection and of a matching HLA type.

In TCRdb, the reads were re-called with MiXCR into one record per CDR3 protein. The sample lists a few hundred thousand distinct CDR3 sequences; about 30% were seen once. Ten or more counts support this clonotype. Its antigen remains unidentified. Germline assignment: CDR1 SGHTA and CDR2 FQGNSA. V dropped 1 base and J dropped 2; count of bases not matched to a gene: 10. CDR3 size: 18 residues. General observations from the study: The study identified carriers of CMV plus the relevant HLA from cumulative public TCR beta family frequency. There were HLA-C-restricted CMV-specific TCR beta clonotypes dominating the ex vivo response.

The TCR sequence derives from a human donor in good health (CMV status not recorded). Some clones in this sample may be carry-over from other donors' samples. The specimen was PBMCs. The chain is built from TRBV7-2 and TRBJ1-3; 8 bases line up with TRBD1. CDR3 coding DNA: TGTGCCAGCAGCTTAGATGTATACAGGGGGAGGACTGGAAACACCATATATTTT. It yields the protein CASSLDVYRGRTGNTIYF.